This TCR beta chain is from a study of blood T cell repertoires in COVID-19. The overall study: The samples span acute and convalescent COVID-19 from the United States, Italy and Spain. PBMCs, B-cell-depleted T cells, or T cells provided the cDNA or gDNA that made up the material.

CDR3 size: 15 residues. Source study methods: Researchers report that nucleated cell counts were estimated from reference gene primer amplification. This table comes from immunoSEQ multiplex PCR, and its TCRdb copy is limited to in-frame clones, with some not included. V and J calls and clone size are those listed in that table; D and trimming were worked out from the DNA. The sample contains some 150,000 clones, around 80% of which appear only once. This TCR was sampled from a woman between 45 and 65 years old with acute or convalescent COVID-19. This sequence joins TRBV1 and TRBJ1-2. TRBV1 is marked as a pseudogene. Material: peripheral blood. CDR3 residues: CTSSQDIARGVGYTF. CDR3 in DNA: TGCACCAGCAGCCAAGATATTGCTCGGGGGGTCGGCTACACCTTC.